This paragraph covers one TCR beta chain sequence. Participants were aged about 18 to 89 years from 20 to 30 US areas. Assignment of participants to cohorts was predicated upon participant-reported clinical history. This sample is drawn from a study of blood T cell repertoires in COVID-19. About the study: Acute-phase and convalescent COVID-19 samples originated in the United States, Italy and Spain.

Authors' methods: Amplification with reference gene primers provided the estimates of nucleated cell counts. Only in-frame clones appear in the TCRdb table, and some are missing; sequencing was by immunoSEQ multiplex PCR. V and J calls and clone size come straight from that table; D and trimming were deduced from the DNA. The sample holds 300,000 to 400,000 clones, 88% seen once. Sequenced material: PBMCs or T cells enriched from blood (not recorded which). The receptor was derived from a woman between 25 and 40 years old with acute COVID-19.

The CDR3 protein is CASSRGLAGSNEQFF. The CDR3 DNA follows: TGTGCCAGCAGCCGGGGACTAGCGGGGTCCAATGAGCAGTTCTTC. V and J are TRBV11-3 and TRBJ2-1, with 13 bases matching TRBD2. The ends lost 5 bases at V and 6 bases at J; junction bases unmatched: 4. Germline lookup yields CDR1 SGHNT and CDR2 YENEEA. The CDR3 loop spans 15 amino acids.